This TCR beta chain was sequenced during a study of T cell repertoires in cytomegalovirus infection. There are many counts of this clonotype. The target antigen is unknown. Germline V gene data show CDR1 as DFQATT and CDR2 as SNEGSKA (reference sequence). The CDR3 runs 15 residues. V lost 6 bases and J 2 bases, leaving 16 bases between the germline ends. TCRdb redid the calling of the reads with MiXCR, one entry per CDR3 protein. Of hundreds of thousands of distinct CDR3 sequences listed, less than 40% are singletons. Findings of the study overall: Using cumulative public TCR beta family frequency, the authors identified those who carried CMV together with the relevant HLA. In two of eight donors, the top clonotype was HLA-C-restricted CMV-specific.

The chain couples TRBV20-1 to TRBJ2-2; D is possibly TRBD1 (5 bases). This TCR derives from a human donor in good health (CMV status not recorded). Some clones in this sample may be carry-over from other donors' samples. Sequencing input: PBMCs. As DNA, the CDR3 is TGCAGTGCCGAGATAATTGGACAAAACACCGGGGAGCTGTTTTTT. Encoded protein: CSAEIIGQNTGELFF.